These T cell receptor beta chains were read from a single sample in a study of shared clonotypes between healthy human individuals. Here immunoSEQ multiplex PCR was the method, and the copy in TCRdb shows in-frame clones only, minus some. Of around 2,000,000 clones listed, approximately 94% are singletons. The sequenced material came from naive CD8+ T cells from PBMCs. Source of these receptors: a man in his late teens or twenties in good health. Some clones in this sample may be carry-over from other donors' samples. The CDR3 runs from the conserved cysteine through the conserved F or W. D genes are given only for firm matches. Rows may omit the clone size; those that give it use once, few, many or a size class.

j_call v_call clone_size d_call cdr3_nt cdr3_aa
TRBJ1-4 TRBV4-2 NA NA TGTGCCAGCAGCCAAGACGGAGACAGACCAAATGAAAAACTGTTTTTT CASSQDGDRPNEKLFF
TRBJ2-1 TRBV5-8 NA TRBD2 TGTGCCAGCAGCTTGGAGCGGGACTACCGTCTTGAGCAGTTCTTC CASSLERDYRLEQFF
TRBJ1-1 TRBV29-1 NA NA TGCAGCGTTGATACAGGAAACACTGAAGCTTTCTTT CSVDTGNTEAFF
TRBJ2-3 TRBV7-2 NA NA TGTGCCAGCAGCTTAGTCTTACAGATCAGCACAGATACGCAGTATTTT CASSLVLQISTDTQYF
TRBJ2-7 TRBV28 NA NA TGTGCCACCAACTTGGGACGACTCTCCTACGAGCAGTACTTC CATNLGRLSYEQYF
TRBJ2-7 TRBV29-1 NA TRBD2 TGCAGCGCTAGACTAGCGGGAGTGTACGAGCAGTACTTC CSARLAGVYEQYF
TRBJ2-3 TRBV9 once TRBD1 TGTGCCAGCAGCGTCGCCGGACAGGGGACAGATACGCAGTATTTT CASSVAGQGTDTQYF
TRBJ2-3 TRBV5-1 NA NA TGCGCCAGCAGCTTGAATCAGAGGGCAGATACGCAGTATTTT CASSLNQRADTQYF
TRBJ2-7 TRBV7-3 NA TRBD1 TGTGCCAGTGGAGTGCTGTCCCGGGTCCCGGGACAGCACTCCTACGAGCAGTACTTC CASGVLSRVPGQHSYEQYF
TRBJ2-4 TRBV28 NA TRBD1 TGTGCCAGCAGCATGACAGGGGATAGCAAAAACATTCAGTACTTC CASSMTGDSKNIQYF
TRBJ2-1 TRBV6-1 NA TRBD2 TGTGCCAGCAGGACTAGCGGGAGAGGTTATGAGCAGTTCTTC CASRTSGRGYEQFF
TRBJ2-1 TRBV4-3 NA TRBD2 TGCGCCAGCAGCCAAGGGGTAGCGGGAGGGCCTGGGTCCTACAATGAGCAGTTCTTC CASSQGVAGGPGSYNEQFF
TRBJ1-5 TRBV27 NA NA TGTGCCAGCAGTCCCCTTATGACCGATAGCAATCAGCCCCAGCATTTT CASSPLMTDSNQPQHF
TRBJ2-7 TRBV4-1 NA TRBD2 TGCGCCAGCAGCCTTGGGACTAGCGGACCCTACGAGCAGTACTTC CASSLGTSGPYEQYF
TRBJ2-1 TRBV2 NA TRBD2 TGTGCCAGTTACCGGGGGAAGGGACTAGCGGGAGGGAGCTCCTACAATGAGCAGTTCTTC CASYRGKGLAGGSSYNEQFF
TRBJ2-2 TRBV19 few NA TGTGCCATAGGGACGGACACCGGGGAGCTGTTTTTT CAIGTDTGELFF
TRBJ2-3 TRBV7-2 once NA TGTGCCAGCAGCTTAGGGCGGGACGTAATTGGAGATACGCAGTATTTT CASSLGRDVIGDTQYF
TRBJ2-7 TRBV5-6 NA NA TGTGCCAGCAGAAACCGGTGGGGGGTGTCCAACGAGCAGTACTTC CASRNRWGVSNEQYF
TRBJ2-5 TRBV7-2 NA TRBD2 TGTGCCAGCAGCTTAGCCTTCTTACCGCTATCCCCGGGAGGGGCCCAGTACTTC CASSLAFLPLSPGGAQYF
TRBJ1-2 TRBV7-6 NA TRBD1 TGTGCCAGCAGCCCCGGGACAGGGACTGGCTACACCTTC CASSPGTGTGYTF
TRBJ2-1 TRBV5-1 NA TRBD2 TGCGCCAGCAGCTTGGATCTCGGACTAGCTAGGCGCGATGAGCAGTTCTTC CASSLDLGLARRDEQFF
TRBJ1-4 TRBV7-3 NA TRBD1 TGTGCCAGCAGCTTAGAGGGGGCGTGTGAAAAACTGTTTTTT CASSLEGACEKLFF
TRBJ2-3 TRBV25-1 NA NA TGTGCCAGCAGTGAAGCTTTAGTCAGCACAGATACGCAGTATTTT CASSEALVSTDTQYF
TRBJ2-5 TRBV28 NA TRBD1 TGTGCCAGCAGTTTATGGATGACAGGGTCAGAGACCCAGTACTTC CASSLWMTGSETQYF
TRBJ1-2 TRBV10-1 NA NA TGCGCCATCAAAAACCGTCGGTATGGCTACACCTTC CAIKNRRYGYTF
TRBJ1-5 TRBV6-6 NA NA TGTGCCAGCGTGCCGGGGAGAAATCAGCCCCAGCATTTT CASVPGRNQPQHF
TRBJ2-1 TRBV27 NA NA TGTGCCAGCAGTGACCCTGGCAATGAGCAGTTCTTC CASSDPGNEQFF
TRBJ2-7 TRBV27 once NA TGTGCCAGCAGTACCGTGACAGTTTCAACCTACGAGCAGTACTTC CASSTVTVSTYEQYF
TRBJ1-1 TRBV7-9 NA NA TGTGCCAGCAGCTTAGAGCGTACGGCTGAAGCTTTCTTT CASSLERTAEAFF
TRBJ2-1 TRBV27 NA TRBD2 TGTGCCAGCAGTTCGTACACTAGCGGGAGGGACAATGAGCAGTTCTTC CASSSYTSGRDNEQFF
TRBJ1-2 TRBV7-9 NA NA TGTGCCAGCAGCTTAGGTCTCAGGGCAGGCTATGGCTACACCTTC CASSLGLRAGYGYTF
TRBJ2-1 TRBV4-2 NA TRBD2 TGTGCCAGGGACTGTGGGGGCGGGAGGGCCCTCTCGACCTCCTACAATGAGCAGTTCTTC CARDCGGGRALSTSYNEQFF
TRBJ2-6 TRBV7-6 once TRBD2 TGTGCCGGTGGAGCGGGAGATCTTGGGGCCAACGTCCTGACTTTC CAGGAGDLGANVLTF
TRBJ2-6 TRBV19 NA NA TGTGCCAGTAGTATTCAGGCGCCTGGGGCCAACGTCCTGACTTTC CASSIQAPGANVLTF
TRBJ2-2 TRBV7-9 NA NA TGTGCCAGCAGGGGAGAATGGGGGTCCACCGGGGAGCTGTTTTTT CASRGEWGSTGELFF
TRBJ1-4 TRBV11-2 NA NA TGTGCCAGCAGCCCCCGAGGGGCTAATGAAAAACTGTTTTTT CASSPRGANEKLFF
TRBJ2-2 TRBV7-9 NA NA TGTGCCAGCAGCTTCCAGGGGATGCCCGGGGAGCTGTTTTTT CASSFQGMPGELFF
TRBJ2-7 TRBV6-6 once NA TGTGCCAGCAGTTACTCGATCTGGTCCTACGAGCAGTACTTC CASSYSIWSYEQYF
TRBJ2-3 TRBV28 NA NA TGTGCCAGCAGTTTATACTTCTCAGATACGCAGTATTTT CASSLYFSDTQYF
TRBJ2-2 TRBV27 NA NA TGTGCCAGCAGTCCCTCCCAGGGGAATGTCCCCGGGGAGCTGTTTTTT CASSPSQGNVPGELFF
TRBJ2-2 TRBV19 few NA TGTGCCAGTATAGGACGGACGAACACCGGGGAGCTGTTTTTT CASIGRTNTGELFF
TRBJ2-6 TRBV4-1 NA NA TGCGCCAGCAGCCTGTACCCGAAGGGGACCCTCTCTGGGGCCAACGTCCTGACTTTC CASSLYPKGTLSGANVLTF
TRBJ2-1 TRBV28 NA TRBD2 TGTGCCAGCAGTTTGTCCCCGGGAGGGCCCAATGAGCAGTTCTTC CASSLSPGGPNEQFF